One T cell receptor (beta chain) is described in this entry. Its antigen is still unknown. The sample holds no much larger clone one base away, and base qualities are not on file. Each donor gave one peripheral blood draw, averaging around 0.11 L, which was collected into heparinised tubes. Using a panel that included CD45RO, CCR7, CD25, CD127, CD95 and CD27, naive, central memory, regulatory and stem cell-like memory CD4+ T cells were sorted on a BD FACSAria II. A purity above 98% was achieved for all sorted populations. PBMCs were isolated immediately by Lymphoprep density gradient centrifugation and stained directly without culture. So that batch effects would be minimized, each experiment stained and sorted samples in pairs, pairing one healthy donor with one patient. The High Capacity cDNA Reverse Transcription Kit was used to reverse transcribe all of the isolated RNA, meaning that expressed TCRB transcripts were what got sequenced. Survey-depth immunoSEQ sequencing was performed on stem cell-like memory T cell samples, with an average of around 970,000 total reads per sample. Sorted cells were lysed in RLT buffer and RNA was extracted with DNase-treated RNeasy Micro or Mini kits, depending on cell number. To prevent cross-contamination, each cell subset was processed individually, whereas patient and healthy donor samples were processed jointly. Using the immunoSEQ multiplex PCR, TCRB sequences were amplified from cDNA into 87-bp fragments spanning the CDR3 region. The amplicons were sequenced using the Illumina HiSeq platform. The study's processing was this. PCR bias was computationally corrected using synthetic template baselines, reads within Hamming distance 2 were collapsed, and singletons that could not be merged were discarded. Reads were aligned to IMGT to assign V, D and J genes, CDR3 length, and insertions or deletions at six rearrangement sites. Within each subset, clonotype counts were normalized to sorted cell number, and only after that were true diversity and Gini coefficients computed with the tcR R package. Repertoire sharing was quantified using the overlap coefficient calculated on TCRB nucleotide sequences. The clones in this table, taken by TCRdb from immuneACCESS, are in-frame only. Not every clone is retained; where verified, under half of the shortfall comes from an unresolved V gene, and the cause of the rest is unknown. V, J and clone size are taken as reported in that table, and D and trimming were inferred from the DNA itself. This sample lists fewer than 18,000 clones; less than 85% were detected once. The ten largest clones add up to around 0.3% of the sample.

This sample is part of a study of beta chain features in type 1 diabetes (dated by TCRdb to 2016 to 2019). Broadly, across the study: Mean age, gender distribution, total cell number and subset yield did not differ between patients and healthy donors. Across all samples, about 110 million sorted cells were examined, and cell number per subset correlated strongly with RNA yield. In the study, recently diagnosed type 1 diabetes patients and matched healthy donors were compared on the TCRB repertoires of their sorted circulating CD4+ T cell subsets. Regulatory and stem cell-like memory subsets were obtained from only 8 patients and roughly 8 healthy donors, while naive and central memory subsets were obtained from all 30 or so donors.

The research as a whole found: Fewer insertions and more nucleotide deletions at VDJ recombination sites were observed in patients with type 1 diabetes, implying thymic rearrangement abnormalities. Because the HLA sub-analyses included only small numbers of individuals, any influence of HLA type on TCRB rearrangement was left unresolved. Because cDNA rather than genomic DNA was sequenced, highly expressing activated cells could have been over-represented, although no difference in activation and CD3 levels was found between groups. In all four CD4+ subsets, TCRB CDR3 length was moderately but significantly shorter in type 1 diabetes patients. PCR may preferentially amplify shorter templates, but because patient and control samples were amplified and corrected together, any resulting skew would affect both groups equally. Naive, central memory and regulatory TCRB repertoires appeared more similar among patients than among healthy donors.

V is cut by 2 bases and J by 1 base, and the space between the germline ends is 6 bases. From a lookup of the germline V gene, CDR1 and CDR2 are SGHDT and YYEEEE. Including cysteine and phenylalanine, the CDR3 has 13 amino acids. Only the CDR3 portion is preserved as DNA: 39 bases, with reading frame beginning at the first base. This TCR came from a woman aged 18-30 years with type 1 diabetes. Recombination connected TRBV5-6 to TRBJ1-1; TRBD1 is a possible D gene, resting on 5 matching bases. Sequencing input: stem cell memory CD4+ T cells from blood. Sample cell subset or site, as interpreted from the label and publication: stem cell-like memory CD4+ T cells. The CDR3 reads as follows: CASSFDRNTEAFF. The DNA is as follows: TGTGCCAGCAGCTTCGACAGGAACACTGAAGCTTTCTTT.